The source of this T cell receptor (beta chain) is a study of blood T cell repertoires in COVID-19. Study at large: Researchers got acute and convalescent COVID-19 samples from the United States, Italy and Spain. T cells, B-cell-depleted T cells, or PBMCs provided the cDNA or gDNA that served as material.

Libraries were prepared by immunoSEQ multiplex PCR; TCRdb keeps only in-frame clonotypes and omits some of them. The data show approximately 210,000 clones, with about four fifths seen just once and approximately 4% held by the top ten. Deletions cut 7 bases from V and 4 bases from J, with 11 bases between. The CDR3 runs to 12 residues. Germline values: CDR1 MNHEY, CDR2 SVGAGI. This clone was seen only a few times. Source material: peripheral blood. This clonotype was obtained from an elderly woman with acute or convalescent COVID-19. The V gene is TRBV6-5, the J gene TRBJ2-7; D remains unclear. CDR3 sequence: CASTQARYEQYF. CDR3 sequence (DNA): TGTGCCAGCACCCAGGCCCGATACGAGCAGTACTTC.